This T cell receptor (beta chain) was found in a study of cytomegalovirus exposure and HLA in healthy donors. Broader study findings: In vitro, a few CMV-associated chains proved specific for CMV antigens. Cytomegalovirus-associated TCR beta chains were listed, numbering over 150.

With respect to this clone: The antigen is unknown.

The donors were members of the approximately 120-subject validation cohort (separate from the approximately 670-subject first cohort). Deletions cut 2 bases from V and 2 bases from J, with 10 bases between. The length of the CDR3 is 16 residues. The V gene's germline CDR1 is ENHRY and CDR2 SYGVKD. TCRdb keeps only in-frame clones here, not all; method: immunoSEQ multiplex PCR. The sample records under 300,000 clones, 86% being singletons. This chain connects TRBV10-3 to TRBJ1-6; perhaps TRBD1 as D (6 bases). Sequenced input: PBMCs. The source of this sequence is a woman aged 18 to 35 in good health and CMV-seronegative. Here the CDR3 DNA reads TGTGCCATCAGTGAGACCAGGGGAACCTATAATTCACCCCTCCACTTT. It translates to CAISETRGTYNSPLHF.